This T cell receptor beta chain derives from a study of T cell therapy after organ transplantation. Study information: A median of 1.92 x 10^8 CMV-specific T cells was infused in 2 to 6 doses. General study results and limits: Minimal repertoire change after therapy followed marked pretherapy expansions in nonresponders. Pretherapy CD8 clonality inversely correlated with its fold change after therapy.

Clones were read by immunoSEQ multiplex PCR, and TCRdb kept only the in-frame ones, dropping some. This sample carries about 1,800 clones, around 80% of them seen once, and the ten largest clones take about 20%. The CDR3 runs to 17 residues. CDR1 is MNHEY and CDR2 is SMNVEV in the germline V gene (reference sequence). The V segment lost 7 bases and the J segment 2 bases; nucleotides outside the gene matches: 13. With respect to this clone: Its antigen remains unidentified.

This sequence was found in a human patient who had received a solid organ transplant and had CMV disease. The sample consisted of CD8+ T cells from blood, taken before autologous CMV-specific T cell therapy. The rearrangement joins TRBV27 to TRBJ2-3; 9 nucleotides align to TRBD2. The CDR3 here is CASIGTLAGDVTDTQYF. The CDR3 DNA sequence: TGTGCCAGCATAGGGACACTAGCGGGCGACGTCACAGATACGCAGTATTTT.